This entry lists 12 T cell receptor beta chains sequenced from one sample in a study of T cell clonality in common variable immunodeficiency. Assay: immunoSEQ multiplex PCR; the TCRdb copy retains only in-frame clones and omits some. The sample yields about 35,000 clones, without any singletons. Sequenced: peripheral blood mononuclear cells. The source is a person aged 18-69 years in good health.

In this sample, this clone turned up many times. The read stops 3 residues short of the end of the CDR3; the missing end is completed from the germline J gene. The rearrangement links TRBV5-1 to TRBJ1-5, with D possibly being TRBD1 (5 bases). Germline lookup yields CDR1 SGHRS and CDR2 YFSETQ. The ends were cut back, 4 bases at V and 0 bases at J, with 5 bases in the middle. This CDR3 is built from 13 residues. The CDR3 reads CASSQGSNQPQHF. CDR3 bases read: TGCGCCAGCAGCCAGGGTAGCAATCAGCCC.

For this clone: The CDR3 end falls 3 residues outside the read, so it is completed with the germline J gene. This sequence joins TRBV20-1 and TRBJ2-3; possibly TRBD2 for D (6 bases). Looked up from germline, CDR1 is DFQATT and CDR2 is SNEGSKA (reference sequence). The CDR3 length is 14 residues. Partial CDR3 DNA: TGCAGTGCTGCAATAGCGGCCCCCGGAGAGACG. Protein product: CSAAIAAPGET. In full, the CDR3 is CSAAIAAPGETQYF.

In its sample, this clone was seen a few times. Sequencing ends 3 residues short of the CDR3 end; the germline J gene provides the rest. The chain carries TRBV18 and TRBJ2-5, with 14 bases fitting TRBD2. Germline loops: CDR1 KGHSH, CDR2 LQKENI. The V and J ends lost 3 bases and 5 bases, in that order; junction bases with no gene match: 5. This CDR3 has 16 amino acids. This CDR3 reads CASSPTSGRAWETQYF. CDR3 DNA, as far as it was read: TGTGCCAGCTCACCGACTAGCGGGAGGGCCTGGGAGACC. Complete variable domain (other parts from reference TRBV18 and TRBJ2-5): NAGVMQNPRHLVRRRGQEARLRCSPMKGHSHVYWYRQLPEEGLKFMVYLQKENIIDESGMPKERFSAEFPKEGPSILRIQQVVRGDSAAYFCASSPTSGRAWETQYFGPGTRLLVL.

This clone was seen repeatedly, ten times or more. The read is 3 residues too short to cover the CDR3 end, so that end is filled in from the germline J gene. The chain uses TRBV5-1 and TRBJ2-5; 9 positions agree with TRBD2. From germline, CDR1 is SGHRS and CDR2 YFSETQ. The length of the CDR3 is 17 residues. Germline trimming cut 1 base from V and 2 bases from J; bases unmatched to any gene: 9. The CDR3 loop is CASSLILAGALQETQYF. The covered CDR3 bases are TGCGCCAGCAGCTTGATACTAGCGGGCGCGTTACAAGAGACC.

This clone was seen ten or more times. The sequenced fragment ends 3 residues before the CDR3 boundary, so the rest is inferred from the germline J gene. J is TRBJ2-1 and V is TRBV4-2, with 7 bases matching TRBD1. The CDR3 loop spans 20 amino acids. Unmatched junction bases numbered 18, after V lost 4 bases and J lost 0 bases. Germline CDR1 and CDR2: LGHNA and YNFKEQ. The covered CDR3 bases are TGTGCCAGCAGCCCTCGGGACAGATCCATGGGGCGACACTCCTACAATGAG. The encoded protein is CASSPRDRSMGRHSYNE. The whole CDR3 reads CASSPRDRSMGRHSYNEQFF.

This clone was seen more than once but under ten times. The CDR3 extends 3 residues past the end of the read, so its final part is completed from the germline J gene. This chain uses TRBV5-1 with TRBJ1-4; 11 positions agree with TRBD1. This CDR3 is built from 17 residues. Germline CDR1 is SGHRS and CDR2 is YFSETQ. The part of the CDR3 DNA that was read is TGCGCCAGCAGTCCTAGGACAGGGGGCGTTTATAATTCACCA. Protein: CASSPRTGGVYNSP. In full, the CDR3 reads CASSPRTGGVYNSPLFF.

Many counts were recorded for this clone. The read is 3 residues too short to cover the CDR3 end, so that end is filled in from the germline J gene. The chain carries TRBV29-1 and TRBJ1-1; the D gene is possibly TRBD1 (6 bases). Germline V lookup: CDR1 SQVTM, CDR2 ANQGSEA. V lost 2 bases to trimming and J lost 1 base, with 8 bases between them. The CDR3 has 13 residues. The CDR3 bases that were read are TGCAGCGTTGAACCACAGGGGAACACTGAA. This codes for CSVEPQGNTE. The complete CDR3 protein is CSVEPQGNTEAFF. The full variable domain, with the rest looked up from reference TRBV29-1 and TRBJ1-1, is SAVISQKPSRDICQRGTSLTIQCQVDSQVTMMFWYRQQPGQSLTLIATANQGSEATYESGFVIDKFPISRPNLTFSTLTVSNMSPEDSSIYLCSVEPQGNTEAFFGQGTRLTVV.

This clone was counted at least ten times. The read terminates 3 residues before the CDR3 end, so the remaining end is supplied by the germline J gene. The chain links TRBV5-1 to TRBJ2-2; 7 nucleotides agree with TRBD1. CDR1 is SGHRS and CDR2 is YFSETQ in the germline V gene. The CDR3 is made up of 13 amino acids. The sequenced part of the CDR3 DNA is TGCGCCAGCAGCGTACAGGGGAATGAAAAG. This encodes CASSVQGNEK. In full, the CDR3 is CASSVQGNEKLFF.

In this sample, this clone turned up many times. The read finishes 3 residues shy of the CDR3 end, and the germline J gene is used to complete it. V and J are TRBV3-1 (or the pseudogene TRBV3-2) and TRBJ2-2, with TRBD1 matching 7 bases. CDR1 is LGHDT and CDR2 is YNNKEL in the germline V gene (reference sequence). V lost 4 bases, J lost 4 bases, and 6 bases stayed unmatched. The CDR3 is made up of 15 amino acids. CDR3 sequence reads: CASSPDRVFTGELFF. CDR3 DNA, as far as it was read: TGTGCCAGCAGCCCCGACAGGGTCTTCACCGGGGAG.

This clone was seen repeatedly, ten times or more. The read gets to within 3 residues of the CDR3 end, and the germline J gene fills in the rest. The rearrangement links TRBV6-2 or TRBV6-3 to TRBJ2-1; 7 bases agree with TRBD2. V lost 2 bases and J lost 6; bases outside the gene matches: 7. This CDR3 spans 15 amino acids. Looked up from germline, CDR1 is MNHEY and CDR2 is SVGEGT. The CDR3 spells CASSYGASGGNEQFF. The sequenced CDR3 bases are TGTGCCAGCAGTTACGGGGCTAGCGGAGGCAATGAG.

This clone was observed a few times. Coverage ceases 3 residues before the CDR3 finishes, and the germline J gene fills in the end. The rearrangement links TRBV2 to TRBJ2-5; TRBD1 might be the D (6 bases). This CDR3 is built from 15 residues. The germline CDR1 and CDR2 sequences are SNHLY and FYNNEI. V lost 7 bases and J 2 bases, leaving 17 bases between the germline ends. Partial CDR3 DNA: TGTGCCAGCACCGAGGGGGTCCCCTTTCAAGAGACC. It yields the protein CASTEGVPFQET. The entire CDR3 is CASTEGVPFQETQYF.

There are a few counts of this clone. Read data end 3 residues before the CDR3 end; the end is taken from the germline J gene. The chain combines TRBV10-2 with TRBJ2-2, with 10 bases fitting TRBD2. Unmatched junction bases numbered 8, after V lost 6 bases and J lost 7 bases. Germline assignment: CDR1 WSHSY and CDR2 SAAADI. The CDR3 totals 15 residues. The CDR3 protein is CASRSAGGPNGELFF. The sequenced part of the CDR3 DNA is TGCGCCAGCAGATCAGCGGGAGGGCCGAACGGGGAG.